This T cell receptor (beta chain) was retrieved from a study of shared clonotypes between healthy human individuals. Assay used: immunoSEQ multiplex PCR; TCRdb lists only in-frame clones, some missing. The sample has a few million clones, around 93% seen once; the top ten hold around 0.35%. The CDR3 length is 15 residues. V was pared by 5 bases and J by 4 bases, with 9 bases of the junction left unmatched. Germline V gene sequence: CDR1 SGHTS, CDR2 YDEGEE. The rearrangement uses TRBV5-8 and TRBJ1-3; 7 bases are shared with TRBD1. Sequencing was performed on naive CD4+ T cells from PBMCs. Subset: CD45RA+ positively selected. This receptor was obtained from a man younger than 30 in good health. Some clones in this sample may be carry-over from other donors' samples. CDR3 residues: CASSYIGTAGNTIYF. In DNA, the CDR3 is TGTGCCAGCAGTTACATAGGGACAGCCGGAAACACCATATATTTT. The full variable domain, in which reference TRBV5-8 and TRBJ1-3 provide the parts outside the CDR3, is EAGVTQSPTHLIKTRGQQATLRCSPISGHTSVYWYQQALGLGLQFLLWYDEGEERNRGNFPPRFSGRQFPNYSSELNVNALELEDSALYLCASSYIGTAGNTIYFGEGSWLTVV.